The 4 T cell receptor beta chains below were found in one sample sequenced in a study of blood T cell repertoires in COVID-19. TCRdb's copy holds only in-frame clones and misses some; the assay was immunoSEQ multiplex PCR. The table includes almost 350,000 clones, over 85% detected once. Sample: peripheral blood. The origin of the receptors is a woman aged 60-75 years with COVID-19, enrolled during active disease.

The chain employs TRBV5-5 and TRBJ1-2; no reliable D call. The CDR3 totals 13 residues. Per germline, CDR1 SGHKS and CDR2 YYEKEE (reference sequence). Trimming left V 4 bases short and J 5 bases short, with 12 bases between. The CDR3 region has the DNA TGTGCCAGCAGCCCAGACTTTCTATATGGCTACACCTTC. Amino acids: CASSPDFLYGYTF.

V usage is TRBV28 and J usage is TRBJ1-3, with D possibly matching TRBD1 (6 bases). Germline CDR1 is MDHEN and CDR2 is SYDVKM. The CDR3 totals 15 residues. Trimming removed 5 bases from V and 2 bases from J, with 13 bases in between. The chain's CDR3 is CASSVRDKAGNTIYF. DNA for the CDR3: TGTGCCAGCAGTGTCCGGGACAAGGCTGGAAACACCATATATTTT.

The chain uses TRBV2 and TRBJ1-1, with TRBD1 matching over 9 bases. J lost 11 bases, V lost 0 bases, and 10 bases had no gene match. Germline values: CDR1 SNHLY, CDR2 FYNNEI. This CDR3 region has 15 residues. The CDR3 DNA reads TGTGCCAGCAGTGAAGCGGGATCGGACAGGGGCGATGCTTTCTTT. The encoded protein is CASSEAGSDRGDAFF.

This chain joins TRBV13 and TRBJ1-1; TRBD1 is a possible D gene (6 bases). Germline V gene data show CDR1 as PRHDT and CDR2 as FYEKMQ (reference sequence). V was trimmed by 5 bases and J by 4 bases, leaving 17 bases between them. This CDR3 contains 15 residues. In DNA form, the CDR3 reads TGTGCCAGCAGCCAAATCCAGACAGGCCCCACTGAAGCTTTCTTT. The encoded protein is CASSQIQTGPTEAFF.